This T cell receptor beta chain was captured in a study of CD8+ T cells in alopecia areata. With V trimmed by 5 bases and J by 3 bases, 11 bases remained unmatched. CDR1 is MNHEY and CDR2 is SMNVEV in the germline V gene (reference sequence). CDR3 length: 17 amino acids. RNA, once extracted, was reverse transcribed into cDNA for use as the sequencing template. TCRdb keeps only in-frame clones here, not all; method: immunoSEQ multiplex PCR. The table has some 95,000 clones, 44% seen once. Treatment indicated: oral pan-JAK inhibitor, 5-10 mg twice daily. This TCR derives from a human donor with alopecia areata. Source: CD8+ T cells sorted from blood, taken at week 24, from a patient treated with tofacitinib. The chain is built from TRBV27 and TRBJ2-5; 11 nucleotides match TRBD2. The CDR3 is CASSPEYLTSGEETQYF. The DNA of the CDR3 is TGTGCCAGCAGTCCAGAATACTTGACTAGCGGGGAAGAGACCCAGTACTTC.